Following are 29 T cell receptor beta chains from one sample sequenced in a study of blood T cell repertoires in COVID-19. The protocol was immunoSEQ multiplex PCR, while the TCRdb copy is restricted to in-frame clones and leaves out a portion. This sample has some 220,000 clones, with around four fifths found just once. The sample was peripheral blood. The receptors here all came from a woman of 80 years or more with active or convalescent COVID-19.

The CDR3 DNA reads TGTGCCAGCAGGGACAGGGGCCACACTGAAGCTTTCTTT. Its protein product is CASRDRGHTEAFF. This chain joins TRBV7-3 and TRBJ1-1; TRBD1 agrees at 9 bases. The V segment lost 6 bases and the J segment 3 bases; nucleotides outside the gene matches: 2. The germline gives CDR1 SGHTA, CDR2 FQGTGA. This CDR3 is 13 amino acids long.

The V and J genes are TRBV6-6 and TRBJ1-2, with D tentatively TRBD1 (6 bases). The CDR3 totals 15 residues. Germline values: CDR1 MNHNY, CDR2 SVGAGI (reference sequence). The germline V and J ends were trimmed by 2 bases and 6 bases, with 16 bases remaining between them. The CDR3 region has the DNA TGTGCCAGCAGTTACCCGGGACAAGGCCCGCATGGCTACACCTTC. As protein: CASSYPGQGPHGYTF.

The chain combines TRBV24-1 with TRBJ2-3, with D perhaps matching TRBD2 (6 bases). V was pared by 9 bases and J by 3 bases, with 12 bases between. This CDR3 spans 13 amino acids. CDR1 KGHDR and CDR2 SFDVKD come from the germline V gene. The CDR3 coding sequence is TGTGCCACCCGGAGGGGAGGAACAGATACGCAGTATTTT. This encodes CATRRGGTDTQYF.

The chain uses TRBV20-1 and TRBJ2-3; no reliable D call. CDR1 and CDR2 from the germline V gene are DFQATT and SNEGSKA (reference sequence). The CDR3 contains 11 residues. The V end was cut by 5 bases, the J end by 5 bases, with 8 bases between. This CDR3 reads CSAPLGDTQYF. The CDR3 DNA reads as TGCAGTGCTCCCCTAGGAGATACGCAGTATTTT.

This chain links TRBV6-6 with TRBJ2-1; TRBD2 matches 12 bases. Germline V gene lookup returns CDR1 MNHNY and CDR2 SVGAGI (reference sequence). The junction had 9 bases not matched to a gene; V was cut back by 5 bases and J by 4 bases. The CDR3 sequence is 17 residues long. The CDR3 nucleotides are TGTGCCAGCAGTCCAAGACTAGCGGGGGCGATTTACAATGAGCAGTTCTTC. This translates into CASSPRLAGAIYNEQFF.

The chain has TRBV9 and TRBJ1-1, with TRBD1 as a possible D gene (6 bases). V shed 4 bases and J shed 1 base, with 14 bases lying between them. Germline V CDR1 and CDR2: SGDLS, YYNGEE. The CDR3 length is 15 residues. In DNA form, the CDR3 reads TGTGCCAGCAGCTCAACCGGGACAACGAACACTGAAGCTTTCTTT. Residues: CASSSTGTTNTEAFF.

This chain joins TRBV14 and TRBJ2-7; 7 bases are a match to TRBD1. The germline gives CDR1 SGHDN, CDR2 FVKESK. After removal of 1 base from V and 2 bases from J, the junction contained 5 bases not matched to a gene. This CDR3 contains 15 residues. The CDR3 sequence is CASSQVQGRPYEQYF. CDR3 in DNA: TGTGCCAGCAGCCAAGTACAGGGGCGCCCCTACGAGCAGTACTTC.

This clone has a single count. The chain has TRBV24-1 and TRBJ1-2; D ambiguous. The CDR3 runs 13 residues. V lost 2 bases and J 8 bases, leaving 11 bases between the germline ends. The germline V gene has CDR1 KGHDR and CDR2 SFDVKD. CDR3 sequence (DNA): TGTGCCACCAGTGATTCGCTCACGGGGGGCTACACCTTC. This encodes CATSDSLTGGYTF.

The J gene is TRBJ1-5, the V gene TRBV19, with D perhaps TRBD1 (5 bases). Germline CDR1 reads LNHDA; CDR2 reads SQIVND (reference sequence). Trimming took 7 bases from V and 4 from J, leaving 17 bases between them. The CDR3 extends over 15 amino acids. CDR3 DNA: TGTGCCAGTAACTCGCGGGACGCCGGAAATCAGCCCCAGCATTTT. Its protein is CASNSRDAGNQPQHF.

The chain uses TRBV12-5 and TRBJ2-1; D unclear. Germline V gives CDR1 LGHNT, CDR2 FRNRAP. This CDR3 is 16 amino acids long. V gave up 3 bases and J gave up 0 bases, with 12 bases separating them. Written as DNA, the CDR3 is TGTGCTAGTGGTTTCAAGCCCCTAAGCTCCTACAATGAGCAGTTCTTC. Its translation is CASGFKPLSSYNEQFF.

CDR3 coding DNA: TGCAGCGTTACCGCAAGCGGTCTTCCCGGGGAGCTGTTTTTT. This codes for CSVTASGLPGELFF. V and J are TRBV29-1 and TRBJ2-2, with a tentative D call TRBD2 (5 bases). CDR3 length: 14 residues. V was shortened by 5 bases and J by 6 bases, with 16 bases between the two germline ends. Germline V lookup: CDR1 SQVTM, CDR2 ANQGSEA.

This chain connects TRBV19 to TRBJ2-3, with a tentative D call TRBD2 (6 bases). The CDR3 spans 14 residues. V was clipped by 1 base and J by 6 bases, with 11 bases between them. Germline V lookup: CDR1 LNHDA, CDR2 SQIVND (reference sequence). The CDR3 here is CASSIAGESDTQYF. CDR3 coding DNA: TGTGCCAGTAGTATAGCGGGAGAGTCGGATACGCAGTATTTT.

The CDR3 loop reads CASSLADNQETQYF. In nucleotides, the CDR3 is TGCGCCAGCAGCTTGGCGGACAACCAAGAGACCCAGTACTTC. The chain employs TRBV5-1 and TRBJ2-5; maybe TRBD1 (5 bases). The V gene's germline CDR1 is SGHRS and CDR2 YFSETQ. Between the trimmed V and J ends, which lost 0 bases and 0 bases, there was a span of 6 bases. The CDR3 spans 14 residues.

The table lists this clone with a few counts. V is TRBV24-1 and J is TRBJ2-5; 9 nucleotides line up with TRBD1. Germline loops: CDR1 KGHDR, CDR2 SFDVKD. CDR3 length equals 15 residues. Unmatched junction bases numbered 7, after V lost 4 bases and J lost 5 bases. The CDR3 nucleotides are TGTGCCACCAGTGAGGGACAGGGTTCTGGGGAGACCCAGTACTTC. This gives the protein CATSEGQGSGETQYF.

J is TRBJ1-4 and V is TRBV27, with 10 nucleotides matching TRBD1. Germline values: CDR1 MNHEY, CDR2 SMNVEV (reference sequence). V was clipped by 6 bases and J by 2 bases; unmatched bases: 6. The length of the CDR3 is 16 residues. As DNA, the CDR3 is TGTGCCAGCAGGTGGACAGGGGGTATCACTAATGAAAAACTGTTTTTT. Protein product: CASRWTGGITNEKLFF. The variable domain in full, with the rest retrieved from reference TRBV27 and TRBJ1-4, is EAQVTQNPRYLITVTGKKLTVTCSQNMNHEYMSWYRQDPGLGLRQIYYSMNVEVTDKGDVPEGYKVSRKEKRNFPLILESPSPNQTSLYFCASRWTGGITNEKLFFGSGTQLSVL.

V usage is TRBV27 and J usage is TRBJ1-6, with 8 bases aligning to TRBD1. V shed 4 bases and J 9 bases; nucleotides not matched to a gene: 5. CDR1 is MNHEY and CDR2 is SMNVEV in the germline V gene (reference sequence). This CDR3 is 14 amino acids long. Here the CDR3 reads CASSSGQAPSPLHF. The CDR3 DNA reads TGTGCCAGCAGTTCGGGACAGGCGCCTTCACCCCTCCACTTT.

The genes are TRBV20-1 and TRBJ1-5, with D unresolved. CDR3 length: 14 amino acids. Germline lookup yields CDR1 DFQATT and CDR2 SNEGSKA (reference sequence). V gave up 3 bases and J gave up 1 base, with 10 bases separating them. CDR3: CSASTRVSNQPQHF. The CDR3 DNA reads TGCAGTGCTAGTACGAGGGTGAGCAATCAGCCCCAGCATTTT.

The chain carries TRBV28 and TRBJ1-4, with 10 bases aligning to TRBD1. The CDR3 is 16 amino acids. With 5 bases clipped from V and 10 bases from J, the junction kept 13 bases outside the gene matches. Germline CDR1 is MDHEN and CDR2 is SYDVKM. The CDR3 DNA sequence: TGTGCCAGCAGTCGAAGTTTAGGGACAGGGGTTGGAAAACTGTTTTTT. This encodes CASSRSLGTGVGKLFF.

V usage is TRBV3-1 (or the pseudogene TRBV3-2) and J usage is TRBJ1-3; D unclear. CDR1 is LGHDT and CDR2 is YNNKEL in the germline V gene (reference sequence). The CDR3 is 11 residues long. V was pared by 1 base and J by 8 bases, with 3 bases between. The CDR3 region is CASSQGDTIYF. CDR3 coding DNA: TGTGCCAGCAGCCAAGGAGACACCATATATTTT.

The table lists this clone with a count of one. The chain carries TRBV18 and TRBJ2-5; D is unresolved. V lost 2 bases and J lost 1, with 11 bases in between. In germline, CDR1 is KGHSH, CDR2 LQKENI. The length of the CDR3 is 15 residues. As DNA, the CDR3 is TGTGCCAGCTCACCATCAGTGGGCTCCCAAGAGACCCAGTACTTC. Translated: CASSPSVGSQETQYF.

This clone was recorded once. This rearrangement joins TRBV19 to TRBJ1-2; D possibly corresponds to TRBD1 (5 bases). Germline V lookup: CDR1 LNHDA, CDR2 SQIVND (reference sequence). This CDR3 contains 16 residues. V lost 9 bases, J lost 9 bases, and 29 bases lay in between. The CDR3 sequence: CARGVQRHVLGGRYTF. The CDR3 nucleotides read TGTGCCAGAGGGGTGCAGAGGCACGTTCTGGGTGGGCGCTACACCTTC.

This rearrangement joins TRBV19 to TRBJ1-4; the match to TRBD1 covers 10 bases. The CDR3 is 16 amino acids. Per germline, CDR1 LNHDA and CDR2 SQIVND (reference sequence). V lost 5 bases to trimming and J lost 8 bases; unmatched junction nucleotides: 11. This chain's CDR3 is CASSPLDRGRGEKLFF. In DNA form, the CDR3 reads TGTGCCAGTAGTCCCCTCGACAGGGGGCGGGGCGAAAAACTGTTTTTT.

This rearrangement joins TRBV4-2 to TRBJ1-2, with D perhaps matching TRBD1 (5 bases). The CDR3 is 15 residues long. V dropped 1 base and J dropped 5 bases, with 14 bases sitting between them. The germline V gene encodes CDR1 LGHNA and CDR2 YNFKEQ. The CDR3: CASSQGSQGRYGYTF. CDR3 coding DNA: TGTGCCAGCAGCCAAGGATCCCAGGGTCGATATGGCTACACCTTC.

This clone came up a few times. The V and J genes are TRBV6-2 or TRBV6-3 and TRBJ1-5, with 9 bases matching TRBD1. The germline gives CDR1 MNHEY, CDR2 SVGEGT. The CDR3 runs to 16 residues. The trim removed 4 bases at V and 2 bases at J, leaving 6 bases unmatched. DNA of the CDR3: TGTGCCAGCAGTTTCAACCGGGACAGGGGCAATCAGCCCCAGCATTTT. Amino acids: CASSFNRDRGNQPQHF.

V is TRBV5-1 and J is TRBJ2-7, with TRBD1 identical over 7 bases. There are 15 residues in the CDR3. Germline CDR1 is SGHRS and CDR2 is YFSETQ. V dropped 2 bases and J dropped 3; count of bases not matched to a gene: 8. CDR3 nucleotides: TGCGCCAGCAGCTTAGGACAGGATGGGCTCTACGAGCAGTACTTC. Translated, it gives CASSLGQDGLYEQYF. Complete variable domain (other parts from reference TRBV5-1 and TRBJ2-7): KAGVTQTPRYLIKTRGQQVTLSCSPISGHRSVSWYQQTPGQGLQFLFEYFSETQRNKGNFPGRFSGRQFSNSRSEMNVSTLELGDSALYLCASSLGQDGLYEQYFGPGTRLTVT.

J is TRBJ2-7 and V is TRBV7-4; 9 bases are shared with TRBD2. The V gene end was trimmed by 0 bases and the J gene end by 7 bases; junction bases not matched to a gene: 7. Germline CDR1 is SGHVT and CDR2 is SQSDAQ. The CDR3 contains 15 residues. In nucleotides, the CDR3 is TGTGCCAGCAGCTTAGCGGTGACTAGCGGTGAAGAGCAGTACTTC. Its protein is CASSLAVTSGEEQYF.

This chain uses TRBV3-1 (or the pseudogene TRBV3-2) with TRBJ2-1; the D gene is possibly TRBD2 (6 bases). The CDR3 has 14 residues. Trimming pared 0 bases from V and 9 bases from J, leaving 12 bases between. Germline V gives CDR1 LGHDT, CDR2 YNNKEL (reference sequence). CDR3 sequence reads: CASSQDPTRGEQFF. CDR3 in DNA: TGTGCCAGCAGCCAAGATCCGACTAGGGGTGAGCAGTTCTTC.

V usage is TRBV2 and J usage is TRBJ2-7, with D possibly matching TRBD2 (5 bases). Trimming took off 5 bases at V and 5 bases at J, with 16 bases between the two ends. This CDR3 contains 14 residues. Germline loops: CDR1 SNHLY, CDR2 FYNNEI. CDR3 protein: CASSRGLSEDEQYF. The CDR3 DNA reads as TGTGCCAGCAGTCGAGGACTGTCGGAGGACGAGCAGTACTTC. The variable domain in full, with the rest retrieved from reference TRBV2 and TRBJ2-7, is EPEVTQTPSHQVTQMGQEVILRCVPISNHLYFYWYRQILGQKVEFLVSFYNNEISEKSEIFDDQFSVERPDGSNFTLKIRSTKLEDSAMYFCASSRGLSEDEQYFGPGTRLTVT.

CDR3 nucleotides: TGTGCCAGCAGCCCCATCGCGACAGGGGCTTCACCCCTCCACTTT. It is translated as CASSPIATGASPLHF. The V and J genes are TRBV7-2 and TRBJ1-6; 8 bases match TRBD1. V shed 5 bases, J shed 9 bases, and the junction held 9 bases outside the gene matches. This CDR3 has 15 residues. Germline V gene data show CDR1 as SGHTA and CDR2 as FQGNSA.